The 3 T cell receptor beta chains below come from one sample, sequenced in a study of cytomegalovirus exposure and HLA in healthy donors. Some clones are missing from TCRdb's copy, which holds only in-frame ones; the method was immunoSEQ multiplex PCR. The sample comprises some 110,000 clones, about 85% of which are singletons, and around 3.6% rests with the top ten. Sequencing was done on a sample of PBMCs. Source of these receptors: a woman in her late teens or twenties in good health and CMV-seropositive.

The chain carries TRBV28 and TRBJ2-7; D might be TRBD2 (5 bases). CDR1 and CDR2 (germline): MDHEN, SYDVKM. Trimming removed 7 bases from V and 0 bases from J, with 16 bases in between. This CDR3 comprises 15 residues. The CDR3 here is CASISTGISSYEQYF. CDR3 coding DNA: TGTGCCAGCATCTCGACGGGGATTAGCTCCTACGAGCAGTACTTC. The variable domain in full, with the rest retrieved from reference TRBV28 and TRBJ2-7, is DVKVTQSSRYLVKRTGEKVFLECVQDMDHENMFWYRQDPGLGLRLIYFSYDVKMKEKGDIPEGYSVSREKKERFSLILESASTNQTSMYLCASISTGISSYEQYFGPGTRLTVT.

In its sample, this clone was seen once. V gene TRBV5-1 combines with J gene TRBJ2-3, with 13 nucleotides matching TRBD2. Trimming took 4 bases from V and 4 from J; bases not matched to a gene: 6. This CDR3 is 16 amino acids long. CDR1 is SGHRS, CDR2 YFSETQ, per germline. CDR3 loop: CASSVRLAGGPDTQYF. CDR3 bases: TGCGCCAGCAGCGTAAGACTAGCGGGGGGTCCAGATACGCAGTATTTT.

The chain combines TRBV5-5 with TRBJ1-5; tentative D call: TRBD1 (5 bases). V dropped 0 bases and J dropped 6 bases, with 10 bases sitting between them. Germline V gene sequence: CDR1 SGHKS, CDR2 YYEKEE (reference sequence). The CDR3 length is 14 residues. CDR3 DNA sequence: TGTGCCAGCAGCTTGGCGGGGGGTGGTCAGCCCCAGCATTTT. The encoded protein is CASSLAGGGQPQHF.